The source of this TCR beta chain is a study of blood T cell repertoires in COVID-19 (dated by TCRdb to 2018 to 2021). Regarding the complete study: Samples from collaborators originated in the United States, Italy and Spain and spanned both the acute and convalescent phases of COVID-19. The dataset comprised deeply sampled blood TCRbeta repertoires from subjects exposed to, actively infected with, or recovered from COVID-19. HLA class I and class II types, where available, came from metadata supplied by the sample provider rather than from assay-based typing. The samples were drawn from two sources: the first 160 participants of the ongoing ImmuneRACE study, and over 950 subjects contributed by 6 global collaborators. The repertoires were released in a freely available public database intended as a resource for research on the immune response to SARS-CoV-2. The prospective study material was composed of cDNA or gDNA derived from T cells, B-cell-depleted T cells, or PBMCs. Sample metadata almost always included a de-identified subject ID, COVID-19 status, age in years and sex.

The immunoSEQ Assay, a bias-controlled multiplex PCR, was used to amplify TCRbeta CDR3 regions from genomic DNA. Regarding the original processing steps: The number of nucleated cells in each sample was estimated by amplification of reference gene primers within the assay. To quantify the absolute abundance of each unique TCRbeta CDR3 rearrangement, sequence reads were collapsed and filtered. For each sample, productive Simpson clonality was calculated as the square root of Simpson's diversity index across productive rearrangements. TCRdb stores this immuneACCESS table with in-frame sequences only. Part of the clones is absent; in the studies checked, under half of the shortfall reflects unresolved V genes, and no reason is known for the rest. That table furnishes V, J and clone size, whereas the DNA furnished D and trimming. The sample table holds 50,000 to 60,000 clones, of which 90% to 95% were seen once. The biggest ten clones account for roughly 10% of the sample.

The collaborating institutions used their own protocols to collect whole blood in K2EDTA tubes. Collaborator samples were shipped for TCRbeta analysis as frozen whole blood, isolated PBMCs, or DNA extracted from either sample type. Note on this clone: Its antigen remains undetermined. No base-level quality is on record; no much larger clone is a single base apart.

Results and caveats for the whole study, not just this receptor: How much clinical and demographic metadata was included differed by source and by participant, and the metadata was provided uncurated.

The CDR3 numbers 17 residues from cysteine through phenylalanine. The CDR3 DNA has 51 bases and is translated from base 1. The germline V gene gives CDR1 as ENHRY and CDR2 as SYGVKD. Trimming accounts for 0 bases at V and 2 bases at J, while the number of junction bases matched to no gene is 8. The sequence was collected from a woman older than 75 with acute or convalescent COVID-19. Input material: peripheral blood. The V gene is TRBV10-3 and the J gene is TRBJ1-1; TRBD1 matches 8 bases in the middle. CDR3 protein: CAISESLPGQANTEAFF. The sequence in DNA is TGTGCCATCAGTGAGTCTTTGCCGGGACAGGCAAACACTGAAGCTTTCTTT.